This T cell receptor (beta chain) was sequenced for a study of tissue T cells after allogeneic stem cell transplantation. Turning to the study itself: Marrow was aspirated from the iliac crest or spine when possible, at autopsy. CD3+ T cells were flow-sorted when enough cells; otherwise DNA extracted directly. Study-wide results and limits: The patient cohort was small and clinically heterogeneous, with limited sampling depth. Only a limited share of tissue TCRs appeared in blood or spleen.

Profiling relied on immunoSEQ multiplex PCR, and the TCRdb table lists in-frame clones only, not all of them. Here the sample spans about 1,400 clones, around four fifths being singletons. Germline V lookup: CDR1 KGHDR, CDR2 SFDVKD. The CDR3 totals 14 residues. V trimming: 2 bases; J trimming: 3 bases; junction bases outside the gene matches: 2. Concerning this clone: What it binds is unknown.

The rearrangement uses TRBV24-1 and TRBJ1-2, with 7 bases matching TRBD1. The material sequenced was blood, taken at autopsy. The receptor was derived from a male patient older than 55 with steroid-refractory graft-versus-host disease after an allogeneic stem cell transplant. Among the T cells, some may be from the graft donor. CDR3 DNA sequence: TGTGCCACCAGTGATTGGACAGGTGACTATGGCTACACCTTC. Protein: CATSDWTGDYGYTF.